This T cell receptor (beta chain) is from a study of graft-versus-host responses after intestinal transplantation. Study observations and caveats: Allografts of one patient group, those with graft-donor T cell macrochimerism, had high graft-versus-host to host-versus-graft clonal ratios. Detection of GvH clones occurred in recipient marrow, and some had their first appearance in ileum or blood.

On this clone: The antigen is unknown.

Libraries were prepared by immunoSEQ multiplex PCR; TCRdb keeps only in-frame clonotypes and omits some of them. Among more than 80,000 clones listed, roughly 90% were seen once. CDR3 length equals 15 residues. The V and J ends lost 0 bases and 7 bases, in that order; junction bases with no gene match: 4. Germline CDR1 is ENHRY and CDR2 is SYGVKD. The sequenced sample was unstimulated CD4+ T cells sorted from spleen or lymph node cells, obtained before transplant. The rearrangement uses TRBV10-3 and TRBJ1-5, with 9 bases fitting TRBD1. This TCR was recovered from a human donor who was the organ donor for an intestinal transplant. The CDR3 here is CAISESGTGRQPQHF. The CDR3 DNA sequence: TGTGCCATCAGTGAGTCGGGGACAGGGCGGCAGCCCCAGCATTTT.